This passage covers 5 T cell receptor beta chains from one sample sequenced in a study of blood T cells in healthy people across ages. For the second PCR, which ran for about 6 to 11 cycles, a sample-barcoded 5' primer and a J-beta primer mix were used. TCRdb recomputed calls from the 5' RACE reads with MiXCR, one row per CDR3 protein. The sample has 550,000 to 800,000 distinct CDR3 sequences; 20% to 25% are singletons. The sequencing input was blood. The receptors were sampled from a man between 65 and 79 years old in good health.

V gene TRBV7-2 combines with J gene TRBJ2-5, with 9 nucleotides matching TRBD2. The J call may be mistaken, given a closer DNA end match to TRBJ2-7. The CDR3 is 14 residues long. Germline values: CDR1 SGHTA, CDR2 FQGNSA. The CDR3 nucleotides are TGTGCCAGCAGCTTAACAGCGGGGGGCAACGAGCAGTACTTC. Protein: CASSLTAGGNEQYF.

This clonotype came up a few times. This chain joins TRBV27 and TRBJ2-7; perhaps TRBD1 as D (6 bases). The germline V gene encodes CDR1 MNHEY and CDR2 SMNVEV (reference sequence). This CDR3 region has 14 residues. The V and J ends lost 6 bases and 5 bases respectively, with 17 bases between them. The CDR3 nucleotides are TGTGCCAGCAGCGATGCAGGGGTTGGAGACGAGCAGTACTTC. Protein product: CASSDAGVGDEQYF.

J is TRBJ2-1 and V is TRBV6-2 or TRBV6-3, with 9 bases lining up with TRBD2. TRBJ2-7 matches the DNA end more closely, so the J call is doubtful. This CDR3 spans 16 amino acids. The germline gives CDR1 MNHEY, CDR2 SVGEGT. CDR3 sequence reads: CASSYLSGSGLYEQYF. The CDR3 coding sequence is TGTGCCAGCAGTTACCTTAGCGGGAGTGGCCTCTACGAGCAGTACTTC.

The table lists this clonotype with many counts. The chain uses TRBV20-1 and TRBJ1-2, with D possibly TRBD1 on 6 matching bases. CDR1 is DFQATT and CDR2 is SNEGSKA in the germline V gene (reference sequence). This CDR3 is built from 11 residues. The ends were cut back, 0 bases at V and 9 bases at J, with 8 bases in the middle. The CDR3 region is CSARDRGSYTF. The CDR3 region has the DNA TGCAGTGCTAGAGACAGGGGTAGCTACACCTTC.

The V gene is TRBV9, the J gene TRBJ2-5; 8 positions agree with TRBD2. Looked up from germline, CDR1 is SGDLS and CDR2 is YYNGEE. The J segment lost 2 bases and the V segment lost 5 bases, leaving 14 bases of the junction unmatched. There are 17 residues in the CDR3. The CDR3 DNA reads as TGTGCCAGCAGTAAAAGTATAGCGGGATTGGGGCAAGAGACCCAGTACTTC. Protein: CASSKSIAGLGQETQYF. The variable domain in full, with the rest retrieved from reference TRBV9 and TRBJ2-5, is DSGVTQTPKHLITATGQRVTLRCSPRSGDLSVYWYQQSLDQGLQFLIQYYNGEERAKGNILERFSAQQFPDLHSELNLSSLELGDSALYFCASSKSIAGLGQETQYFGPGTRLLVL.